These T cell receptor beta chains were read from a single sample in a study of T-cell reconstitution after alpha-beta-depleted transplantation in children. TCRdb ran MiXCR on the PCR reads and lists one entry per CDR3 protein. The table lists 90,000 to 150,000 distinct CDR3 sequences, roughly 23% of them singletons. Material: PBMCs, mostly from graft donor cells, obtained 180 days after TCRalphabeta/CD19-depleted stem cell transplant. All receptors derive from a male patient aged 2-10 years who had a stem cell transplant for chronic granulomatous disease, so the T cells may come from the graft donor. The CDR3 runs from the conserved cysteine through the conserved F or W. Clone size is not always given. Where it is, it says once, few, many or a class for expanded clones.

v_call: TRBV6-1; clone_size: few; j_call: TRBJ2-1; cdr3_aa: CASSEGLYDLRDEQFF
v_call: TRBV5-1; clone_size: many; j_call: TRBJ2-3; cdr3_aa: CASSLELAGADTQYF
v_call: TRBV29-1; clone_size: -; j_call: TRBJ2-1; cdr3_aa: CSVAKYSSYNEQFF
v_call: TRBV9; clone_size: many; j_call: TRBJ2-1; cdr3_aa: CASSAPPGDTEQFF
v_call: TRBV7-9; clone_size: few; j_call: TRBJ2-1; cdr3_aa: CASTQTPLGNEQFF
v_call: TRBV15; clone_size: few; j_call: TRBJ2-1; cdr3_aa: CATSSDADLSGRGNEQFF
v_call: TRBV12-3/TRBV12-4; clone_size: many; j_call: TRBJ2-1; cdr3_aa: CASSGRVKGEQFF
v_call: TRBV20-1; clone_size: many; j_call: TRBJ2-3; cdr3_aa: CSASVGVSQYF
v_call: TRBV5-1; clone_size: -; j_call: TRBJ2-3; cdr3_aa: CASSSEKRWDTQYF
v_call: TRBV11-2; clone_size: many; j_call: TRBJ2-5; cdr3_aa: CASSHPTEYRVTQYF
v_call: TRBV5-5; clone_size: -; j_call: TRBJ2-2; cdr3_aa: CASSPSGTGTGELFF
v_call: TRBV15; clone_size: many; j_call: TRBJ2-7; cdr3_aa: CATSRRRAGVFSYEQYF
v_call: TRBV5-1; clone_size: -; j_call: TRBJ2-7; cdr3_aa: CASSFPRDRGGYGSYEQYF
v_call: TRBV12-3/TRBV12-4; clone_size: -; j_call: TRBJ2-7; cdr3_aa: CASSPRDGAYEQYF
v_call: TRBV7-2; clone_size: -; j_call: TRBJ2-1; cdr3_aa: CASSLAGNSYNEQFF
v_call: TRBV20-1; clone_size: many; j_call: TRBJ2-7; cdr3_aa: CSAKAVSYEQYF
v_call: TRBV29-1; clone_size: -; j_call: TRBJ2-1; cdr3_aa: CSVELAAEPPLRYNEQFF
v_call: TRBV12-3/TRBV12-4; clone_size: few; j_call: TRBJ1-1; cdr3_aa: CASVGVVPNEAFF
v_call: TRBV5-1; clone_size: -; j_call: TRBJ2-2; cdr3_aa: CASSRLSDSNTGELFF
v_call: TRBV5-6; clone_size: -; j_call: TRBJ2-3; cdr3_aa: CASSLGLASPDTQYF
v_call: TRBV12-3/TRBV12-4; clone_size: -; j_call: TRBJ2-5; cdr3_aa: CASSLASRARRDGETQYF
v_call: TRBV6-5; clone_size: -; j_call: TRBJ2-7; cdr3_aa: CASSYLSRVSYEQYF
v_call: TRBV19; clone_size: -; j_call: TRBJ2-2; cdr3_aa: CASPGRGELFF
v_call: TRBV20-1; clone_size: many; j_call: TRBJ2-7; cdr3_aa: CSATTPEYSYEQYF
v_call: TRBV20-1; clone_size: many; j_call: TRBJ2-3; cdr3_aa: CSANPSGSTDTQYF
v_call: TRBV4-2; clone_size: medium-sized; j_call: TRBJ2-1; cdr3_aa: CASSQADEQFF
v_call: TRBV5-1; clone_size: few; j_call: TRBJ2-5; cdr3_aa: CASSSGGSGGGGETQYF
v_call: TRBV15; clone_size: many; j_call: TRBJ2-7; cdr3_aa: CATSRGTGQRAYEQYF
v_call: TRBV20-1; clone_size: -; j_call: TRBJ2-3; cdr3_aa: CSASRSRVYSTDTQYF
v_call: TRBV5-4; clone_size: -; j_call: TRBJ2-7; cdr3_aa: CASSLGGVTYEQYF
v_call: TRBV12-3/TRBV12-4; clone_size: many; j_call: TRBJ2-5; cdr3_aa: CASSRTQQETQYF
v_call: TRBV20-1; clone_size: -; j_call: TRBJ1-5; cdr3_aa: CSAPVGNQTQHF
v_call: TRBV5-4; clone_size: many; j_call: TRBJ2-1; cdr3_aa: CASSLSNEQFF